Each of the 25 T cell receptor beta chains below was sequenced from the same sample in a study of somatic mutations in cytotoxic T cells in rheumatoid arthritis. Measured with immunoSEQ multiplex PCR; TCRdb has only the in-frame clones, and not every one. The table lists 20,000 or so clones, about 81% of them singletons. The specimen sequenced was CD8+ T cells sorted from blood. These receptor sequences come from an adult with rheumatoid arthritis.

The chain is built from TRBV7-8 and TRBJ2-1; TRBD2 matches 9 bases. This CDR3 region has 17 residues. The V gene's germline CDR1 is SGHVS and CDR2 FQNEAQ. V was pared by 2 bases and J by 2 bases, with 7 bases of the junction left unmatched. CDR3 DNA: TGTGCCAGCAGCTTATTGGCTAGCGGGAATGCCTACAATGAGCAGTTCTTC. As protein: CASSLLASGNAYNEQFF.

About this clone: One end of the junction fails to match germline, which may point to a read error. The chain is built from TRBV9 and TRBJ2-3, with D perhaps matching TRBD1 or TRBD2 (5 bases each). CDR3 length: 14 residues. The germline CDR1 and CDR2 sequences are SGDLS and YYNGEE. CDR3 loop: CASSPYDQRDVGWF. The CDR3 DNA reads as TGTGCCAGCAGCCCCTATGATCAAAGGGACGTAGGGTGGTTT.

CDR3 sequence (DNA): TGTGCCAGCAGTTACTCCCAGGGGCGTTACAATGAGCAGTTCTTC. Translated: CASSYSQGRYNEQFF. The chain uses TRBV6-5 and TRBJ2-1; D is perhaps TRBD1 (6 bases). Germline V CDR1 and CDR2: MNHEY, SVGAGI. V lost 0 bases and J lost 4, with 10 bases in between. CDR3 size: 15 residues.

The V gene is TRBV7-9, the J gene TRBJ2-5; TRBD1 is a possible D gene (5 bases). This CDR3 contains 13 residues. Germline V lookup: CDR1 SEHNR, CDR2 FQNEAQ (reference sequence). The ends were cut back, 5 bases at V and 5 bases at J, with 12 bases in the middle. The CDR3 DNA follows: TGTGCCAGCAGCCCCAGGGTTGGGGAGACCCAGTACTTC. Translated, it gives CASSPRVGETQYF.

This clone was observed a handful of times. The genes are TRBV6-5 and TRBJ2-7; D might be TRBD1 (6 bases). V lost 4 bases and J lost 3, with 13 bases in between. CDR3 length: 14 amino acids. Germline loops: CDR1 MNHEY, CDR2 SVGAGI. The CDR3 sequence: CASSLEDRGYEQYF. The CDR3 DNA follows: TGTGCCAGCAGTTTGGAGGACAGAGGCTACGAGCAGTACTTC.

The chain recombines TRBV19 with TRBJ2-6; D not certain. V lost 3 bases, J lost 1 base, and 7 bases lay in between. The CDR3 sequence is 15 residues long. Germline V lookup: CDR1 LNHDA, CDR2 SQIVND (reference sequence). The CDR3 DNA reads as TGTGCCAGTAGTATCCCGTGGTCTGGGGCCAACGTCCTGACTTTC. Its protein is CASSIPWSGANVLTF.

By frequency in the sample, this clone is medium-sized. The chain recombines TRBV11-2 with TRBJ2-1, with TRBD1 identical over 8 bases. Unmatched junction bases numbered 3, after V lost 4 bases and J lost 10 bases. Germline CDR1 SGHAT, CDR2 FQNNGV. This CDR3 spans 12 amino acids. The CDR3 nucleotides are TGTGCCAGCAGCTCTCGGACAGGGGAGCAGTTCTTC. The encoded protein is CASSSRTGEQFF. The full variable domain, its missing parts supplied by reference TRBV11-2 and TRBJ2-1, is EAGVAQSPRYKIIEKRQSVAFWCNPISGHATLYWYQQILGQGPKLLIQFQNNGVVDDSQLPKDRFSAERLKGVDSTLKIQPAKLEDSAVYLCASSSRTGEQFFGPGTRLTVL.

V is TRBV11-2 and J is TRBJ2-2; D is unresolved. Germline V CDR1 and CDR2: SGHAT, FQNNGV. This CDR3 region has 12 residues. V dropped 1 base and J dropped 7 bases, with 4 bases sitting between them. The CDR3 DNA is TGTGCCAGCAGCTTAGTTATCGGGGAGCTGTTTTTT. This sequence encodes CASSLVIGELFF.

The chain recombines TRBV28 with TRBJ2-1; D perhaps matches TRBD1 (5 bases). The V gene lost 6 bases and the J gene lost 9 bases, with 18 bases spanning the gap. The CDR3 runs to 14 residues. Germline CDR1 is MDHEN and CDR2 is SYDVKM. The CDR3 sequence: CASSSLNRGGEQFF. The CDR3 DNA is TGTGCCAGCAGCTCCCTTAATAGGGGCGGTGAGCAGTTCTTC.

The chain uses TRBV15 and TRBJ1-1; 9 bases are shared with TRBD1. Germline V lookup: CDR1 LNHNV, CDR2 YYDKDF (reference sequence). The V segment lost 5 bases and the J segment 4 bases; nucleotides outside the gene matches: 11. The CDR3 sequence is 16 residues long. DNA of the CDR3: TGTGCCACCAGCCCTGATTCCCGGGACAGGGTCACTGAAGCTTTCTTT. The encoded protein is CATSPDSRDRVTEAFF.

Turning to this clone: This specimen includes other DNA sequences encoding the same CDR3. The chain has TRBV11-2 and TRBJ2-1; 10 bases align to TRBD2. The junction had 3 bases not matched to a gene; V was cut back by 2 bases and J by 2 bases. The germline V gene encodes CDR1 SGHAT and CDR2 FQNNGV. The CDR3 loop spans 16 amino acids. The CDR3 loop reads CASSLRAGGPYNEQFF. The CDR3 coding sequence is TGTGCCAGCAGCTTAAGAGCGGGAGGGCCCTACAATGAGCAGTTCTTC.

The chain's CDR3 is CASSPTGYEQYF. CDR3 sequence (DNA): TGTGCCAGCAGCCCAACAGGGTACGAGCAGTACTTC. The V call is TRBV7-2, the J call TRBJ2-7, with D maybe TRBD1 (6 bases). V lost 5 bases and J lost 4, with 9 bases in between. The CDR3 is made up of 12 amino acids. Germline CDR1 is SGHTA and CDR2 is FQGNSA.

V is TRBV9 and J is TRBJ2-4; 10 bases are shared with TRBD1. V dropped 4 bases and J dropped 8; count of bases not matched to a gene: 3. The CDR3 has 13 amino acids. The germline CDR1 and CDR2 sequences are SGDLS and YYNGEE. The CDR3 spells CASSHGTGDIQYF. Here the CDR3 DNA reads TGTGCCAGCAGCCACGGGACAGGGGACATTCAGTACTTC.

J is TRBJ2-7 and V is TRBV9, with 11 nucleotides matching TRBD2. Trimming removed 2 bases from V and 3 bases from J; junction bases left unmatched: 7. The CDR3 sequence is 16 residues long. The V gene's germline CDR1 is SGDLS and CDR2 YYNGEE. CDR3 residues: CASSVLAGGTFYEQYF. In nucleotides, the CDR3 is TGTGCCAGCAGCGTTTTAGCGGGGGGGACCTTCTACGAGCAGTACTTC.

The chain joins TRBV29-1 to TRBJ2-7; no clear D gene. Deletions cut 3 bases from V and 0 bases from J, with 15 bases between. The germline V gene encodes CDR1 SQVTM and CDR2 ANQGSEA. This CDR3 is 15 amino acids long. CDR3 loop: CSVEDGLGSSYEQYF. CDR3 coding DNA: TGCAGCGTTGAGGACGGGTTGGGAAGCTCCTACGAGCAGTACTTC.

In nucleotides, the CDR3 is TGCGCCAGCAGCCAAGATAGAGGTGGTGAGCAGTTCTTC. It encodes CASSQDRGGEQFF. J is TRBJ2-1 and V is TRBV4-1; D not resolved. The CDR3 is 13 residues long. Germline CDR1 reads MGHRA; CDR2 reads YSYEKL. V lost 0 bases and J 9 bases, leaving 9 bases between the germline ends.

This rearrangement joins TRBV14 to TRBJ1-1; the match to TRBD1 covers 8 bases. From germline, CDR1 is SGHDN and CDR2 FVKESK. This CDR3 has 14 amino acids. V was clipped by 5 bases and J by 5 bases; unmatched bases: 7. As DNA, the CDR3 is TGTGCCAGCAGCGGAACAGGGGGGTGGACTGAAGCTTTCTTT. This gives the protein CASSGTGGWTEAFF.

The chain joins TRBV25-1 to TRBJ1-1; TRBD1 matches at 8 bases. The germline gives CDR1 MGHDK, CDR2 SYGVNS. CDR3 length: 14 amino acids. Unmatched junction bases numbered 4, after V lost 2 bases and J lost 5 bases. The CDR3 reads CASSEQGARTEAFF. CDR3 DNA: TGTGCCAGCAGTGAACAGGGGGCGCGAACTGAAGCTTTCTTT.

The V and J genes are TRBV7-3 and TRBJ2-1, with TRBD2 matching 8 bases. Germline loops: CDR1 SGHTA, CDR2 FQGTGA. J was trimmed by 7 bases and V by 3 bases; bases with no gene match: 2. This CDR3 region has 13 residues. The CDR3 DNA reads as TGTGCCAGCAGCTTGGGGACTAGTAATGAGCAGTTCTTC. It is translated as CASSLGTSNEQFF.

J is TRBJ1-1 and V is TRBV28; D gene uncertain. The germline V gene encodes CDR1 MDHEN and CDR2 SYDVKM. Trimming cost V 2 bases and J 4 bases, with 14 bases left between them. CDR3 length equals 15 residues. CDR3 bases: TGTGCCAGCAGTTTAGGGTTCGAGGGAGGCACTGAAGCTTTCTTT. Protein product: CASSLGFEGGTEAFF.

The chain joins TRBV19 to TRBJ2-1, with D possibly matching TRBD2 (5 bases). V lost 5 bases and J 0 bases, leaving 8 bases between the germline ends. Germline V gene sequence: CDR1 LNHDA, CDR2 SQIVND (reference sequence). The CDR3 spans 14 residues. The CDR3 loop is CASSERSSYNEQFF. CDR3 DNA sequence: TGTGCCAGTAGTGAGCGGAGCTCCTACAATGAGCAGTTCTTC.

The chain employs TRBV5-8 and TRBJ2-3, with 11 positions matching TRBD2. The germline V gene has CDR1 SGHTS and CDR2 YDEGEE. This CDR3 is built from 16 residues. The J segment lost 3 bases and the V segment lost 3 bases, leaving 6 bases of the junction unmatched. The CDR3 DNA is TGTGCCAGCAGCTACGGGACTAGCGGAACTACAGATACGCAGTATTTT. This gives the protein CASSYGTSGTTDTQYF.

In the case of this clone: Germline and junction disagree at one end, which may indicate a read error. The chain links TRBV6-1 to TRBJ1-6; TRBD1 might be the D (6 bases). This CDR3 contains 15 residues. Germline CDR1 is MNHNS and CDR2 is SASEGT. CDR3 bases: TGTGCCAGCAGCGAAGGAACAGGGAATAATTCACCCCTCCACTTT. Its translation: CASSEGTGNNSPLHF.

This sequence joins TRBV7-9 and TRBJ2-1; no reliable D call. This CDR3 has 15 amino acids. CDR1 and CDR2 from the germline V gene are SEHNR and FQNEAQ (reference sequence). V was clipped by 7 bases and J by 4 bases, with 17 bases between them. CDR3 DNA sequence: TGTGCCAGCATTGGGGTTCCCTCCTTTTACAATGAGCAGTTCTTC. Encoded protein: CASIGVPSFYNEQFF.

The chain employs TRBV4-2 and TRBJ1-5, with D hard to call. The germline V and J ends were trimmed by 1 base and 4 bases, with 14 bases remaining between them. Germline lookup yields CDR1 LGHNA and CDR2 YNFKEQ. The CDR3 totals 16 residues. CDR3 DNA sequence: TGTGCCAGCAGCCAAGCATTGACAAGCTATAATCAGCCCCAGCATTTT. This translates into CASSQALTSYNQPQHF.